The 6 T cell receptor beta chains below come from one sample, sequenced in a study of blood T cell repertoires in COVID-19. Generated by immunoSEQ multiplex PCR, the TCRdb table keeps only in-frame clones and is missing some. The sample includes approximately 200,000 clones, about 87% of them seen just once. Input material: peripheral blood. The receptors shown here come from a woman aged 30 to 39 with acute or convalescent COVID-19.

The genes are TRBV18 and TRBJ2-5, with TRBD1 identical over 7 bases. V shed 3 bases, J shed 1 base, and the junction held 5 bases outside the gene matches. This CDR3 is built from 15 residues. From germline, CDR1 is KGHSH and CDR2 LQKENI. This chain's CDR3 is CASSPLGTAQETQYF. The CDR3 region has the DNA TGTGCCAGCTCACCTCTCGGGACAGCCCAAGAGACCCAGTACTTC.

This chain connects TRBV3-1 (or the pseudogene TRBV3-2) to TRBJ2-2; D may be TRBD2 (5 bases). This CDR3 comprises 15 residues. From germline, CDR1 is LGHDT and CDR2 YNNKEL (reference sequence). The V end was cut by 6 bases, the J end by 5 bases, with 16 bases between. The CDR3 here is CASSWAGFPTGELFF. For the CDR3, the DNA is TGTGCCAGCAGTTGGGCGGGCTTCCCGACCGGGGAGCTGTTTTTT.

The CDR3 loop is CASSHTGTDQPQHF. The CDR3 bases are TGTGCCAGCAGCCATACCGGGACAGATCAGCCCCAGCATTTT. The chain joins TRBV4-2 to TRBJ1-5; 7 nucleotides agree with TRBD1. From germline, CDR1 is LGHNA and CDR2 YNFKEQ. CDR3 size: 14 residues. J lost 5 bases, V lost 3 bases, and 4 bases had no gene match.

The CDR3 DNA is TGTGCCAGCAGCGTAGACAGGGGCGACAATGAGCAGTTCTTC. This gives the protein CASSVDRGDNEQFF. The rearrangement joins TRBV9 to TRBJ2-1; 7 bases map to TRBD1. The V and J ends lost 0 bases and 5 bases, in that order; junction bases with no gene match: 2. The CDR3 spans 14 residues. Germline assignment: CDR1 SGDLS and CDR2 YYNGEE.

The gene calls are TRBV7-2 and TRBJ2-7; D gene uncertain. Trimming removed 4 bases at V and 6 bases at J, with 13 bases between. The CDR3 runs 13 residues. Germline-derived CDR1 and CDR2 are SGHTA and FQGNSA. CDR3 bases: TGTGCCAGCAGCTCTACCAACCTCGCCGAGCAGTACTTC. Translation gives CASSSTNLAEQYF. Variable domain in full (rest from reference TRBV7-2 and TRBJ2-7): GAGVSQSPSNKVTEKGKDVELRCDPISGHTALYWYRQSLGQGLEFLIYFQGNSAPDKSGLPSDRFSAERTGGSVSTLTIQRTQQEDSAVYLCASSSTNLAEQYFGPGTRLTVT.

The sample holds one count of this clone. The rearrangement links TRBV7-2 to TRBJ2-2; D gene ambiguous. Germline V CDR1 and CDR2: SGHTA, FQGNSA. The CDR3 has 14 residues. The V and J ends lost 7 bases and 0 bases respectively, with 9 bases between them. CDR3 bases: TGTGCCAGCACCCCCTTCGCGAACACCGGGGAGCTGTTTTTT. As protein: CASTPFANTGELFF.